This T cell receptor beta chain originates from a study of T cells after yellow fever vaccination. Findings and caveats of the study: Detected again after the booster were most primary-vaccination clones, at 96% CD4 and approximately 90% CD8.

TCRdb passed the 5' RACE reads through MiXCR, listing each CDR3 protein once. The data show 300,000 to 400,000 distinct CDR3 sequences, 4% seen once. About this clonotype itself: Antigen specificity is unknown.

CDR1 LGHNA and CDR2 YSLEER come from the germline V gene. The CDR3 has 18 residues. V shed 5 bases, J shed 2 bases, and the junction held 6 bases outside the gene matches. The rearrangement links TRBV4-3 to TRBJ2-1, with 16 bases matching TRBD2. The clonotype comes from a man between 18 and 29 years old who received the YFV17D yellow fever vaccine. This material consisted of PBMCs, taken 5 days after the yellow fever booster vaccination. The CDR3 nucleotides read TGCGCCAGCAGCAAGGGACTAGCGGGGGGGCAGCCCTACAATGAGCAGTTCTTC. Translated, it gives CASSKGLAGGQPYNEQFF.